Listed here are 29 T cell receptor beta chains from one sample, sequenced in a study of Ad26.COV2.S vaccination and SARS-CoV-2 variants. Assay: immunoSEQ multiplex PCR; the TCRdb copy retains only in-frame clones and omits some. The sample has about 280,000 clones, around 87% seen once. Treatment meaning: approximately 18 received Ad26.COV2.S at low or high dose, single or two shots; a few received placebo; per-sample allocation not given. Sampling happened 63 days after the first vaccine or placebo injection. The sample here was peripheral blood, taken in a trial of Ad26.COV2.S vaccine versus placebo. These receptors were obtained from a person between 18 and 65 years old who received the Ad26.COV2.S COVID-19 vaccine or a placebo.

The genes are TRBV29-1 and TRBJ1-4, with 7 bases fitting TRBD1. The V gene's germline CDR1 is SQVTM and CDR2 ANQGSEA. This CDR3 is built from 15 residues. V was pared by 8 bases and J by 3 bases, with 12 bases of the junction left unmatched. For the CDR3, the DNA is TGCAGCTATCTCGGGGGGACAGCCTCTAATGAAAAACTGTTTTTT. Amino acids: CSYLGGTASNEKLFF.

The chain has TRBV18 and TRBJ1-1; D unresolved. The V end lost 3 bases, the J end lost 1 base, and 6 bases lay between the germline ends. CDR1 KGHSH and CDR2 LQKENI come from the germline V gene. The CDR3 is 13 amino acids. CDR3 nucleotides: TGTGCCAGCTCACCGGCCGGGAACACTGAAGCTTTCTTT. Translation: CASSPAGNTEAFF.

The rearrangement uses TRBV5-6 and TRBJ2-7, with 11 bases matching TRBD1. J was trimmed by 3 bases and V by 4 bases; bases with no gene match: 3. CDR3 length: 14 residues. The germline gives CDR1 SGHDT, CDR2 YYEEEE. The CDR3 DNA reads TGTGCCAGCAGCCTGGGGACAGGGGGCTACGAGCAGTACTTC. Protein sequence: CASSLGTGGYEQYF.

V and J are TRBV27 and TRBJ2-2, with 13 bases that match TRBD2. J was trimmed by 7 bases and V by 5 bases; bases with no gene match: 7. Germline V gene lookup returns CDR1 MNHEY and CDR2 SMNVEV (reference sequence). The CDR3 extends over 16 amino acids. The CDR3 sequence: CASSGLAGAVGGELFF. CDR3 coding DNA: TGTGCCAGCAGTGGACTAGCGGGAGCGGTCGGCGGGGAGCTGTTTTTT.

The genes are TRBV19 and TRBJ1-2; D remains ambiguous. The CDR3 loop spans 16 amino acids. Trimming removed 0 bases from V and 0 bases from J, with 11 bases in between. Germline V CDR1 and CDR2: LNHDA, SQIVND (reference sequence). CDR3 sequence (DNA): TGTGCCAGTAGTATAGATCTGCTGACGACTAACTATGGCTACACCTTC. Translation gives CASSIDLLTTNYGYTF.

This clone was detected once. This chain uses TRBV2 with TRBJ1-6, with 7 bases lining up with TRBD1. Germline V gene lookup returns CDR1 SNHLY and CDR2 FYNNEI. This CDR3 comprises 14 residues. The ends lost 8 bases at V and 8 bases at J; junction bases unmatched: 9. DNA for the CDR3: TGTGCCAGCGGCCAAGACAGGGTTGATTCACCCCTCCACTTT. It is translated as CASGQDRVDSPLHF.

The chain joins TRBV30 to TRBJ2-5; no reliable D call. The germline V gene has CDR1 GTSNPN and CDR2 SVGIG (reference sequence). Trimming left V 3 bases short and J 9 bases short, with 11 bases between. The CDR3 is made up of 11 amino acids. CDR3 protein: CAWSPAVAQYF. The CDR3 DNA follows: TGTGCCTGGAGCCCCGCAGTGGCCCAGTACTTC.

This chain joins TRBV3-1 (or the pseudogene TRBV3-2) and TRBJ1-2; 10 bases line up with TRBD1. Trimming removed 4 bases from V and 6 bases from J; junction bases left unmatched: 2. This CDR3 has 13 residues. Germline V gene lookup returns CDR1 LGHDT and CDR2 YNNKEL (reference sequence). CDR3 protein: CASSRDRGDGYTF. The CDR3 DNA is TGTGCCAGCAGCCGGGACAGGGGAGATGGCTACACCTTC.

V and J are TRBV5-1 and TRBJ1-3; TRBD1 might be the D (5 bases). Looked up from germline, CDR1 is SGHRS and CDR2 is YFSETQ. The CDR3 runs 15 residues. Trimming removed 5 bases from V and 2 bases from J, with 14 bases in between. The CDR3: CASSSAGGAGNTIYF. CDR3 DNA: TGCGCCAGCAGTTCGGCCGGAGGGGCTGGAAACACCATATATTTT.

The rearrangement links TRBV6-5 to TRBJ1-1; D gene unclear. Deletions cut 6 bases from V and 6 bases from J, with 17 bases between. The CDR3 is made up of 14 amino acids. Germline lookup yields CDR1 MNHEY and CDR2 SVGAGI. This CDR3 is CASRSRRQAAEAFF. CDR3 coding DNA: TGTGCCAGCAGGTCCCGCCGGCAGGCCGCTGAAGCTTTCTTT.

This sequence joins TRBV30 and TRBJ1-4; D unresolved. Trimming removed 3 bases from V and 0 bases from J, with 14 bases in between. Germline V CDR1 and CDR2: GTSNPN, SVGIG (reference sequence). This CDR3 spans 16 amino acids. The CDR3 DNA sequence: TGTGCCTGGAGGAAACCGGACGGTACAACTAATGAAAAACTGTTTTTT. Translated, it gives CAWRKPDGTTNEKLFF.

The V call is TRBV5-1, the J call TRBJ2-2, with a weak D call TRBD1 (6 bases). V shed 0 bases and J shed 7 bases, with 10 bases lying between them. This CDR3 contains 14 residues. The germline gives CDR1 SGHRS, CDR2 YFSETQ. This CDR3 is CASSLGDKGGELFF. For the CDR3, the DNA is TGCGCCAGCAGCTTGGGGGACAAAGGCGGGGAGCTGTTTTTT.

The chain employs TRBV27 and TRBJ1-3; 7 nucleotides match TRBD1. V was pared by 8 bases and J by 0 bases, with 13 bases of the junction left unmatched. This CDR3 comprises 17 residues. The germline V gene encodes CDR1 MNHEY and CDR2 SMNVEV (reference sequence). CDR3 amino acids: CASGTVKGPSSGNTIYF. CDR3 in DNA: TGTGCCAGCGGGACAGTAAAGGGCCCTAGCTCTGGAAACACCATATATTTT.

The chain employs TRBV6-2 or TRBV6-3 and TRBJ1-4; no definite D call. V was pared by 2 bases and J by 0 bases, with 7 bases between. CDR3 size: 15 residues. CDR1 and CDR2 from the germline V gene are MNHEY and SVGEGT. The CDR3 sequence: CASSYPTTTNEKLFF. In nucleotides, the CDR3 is TGTGCCAGCAGTTACCCCACAACAACTAATGAAAAACTGTTTTTT.

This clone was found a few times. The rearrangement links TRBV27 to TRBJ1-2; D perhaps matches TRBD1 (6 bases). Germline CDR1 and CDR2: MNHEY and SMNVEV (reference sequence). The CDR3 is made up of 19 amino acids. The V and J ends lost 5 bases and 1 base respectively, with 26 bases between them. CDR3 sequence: CASSRVLPAGGAVNYGYTF. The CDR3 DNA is TGTGCCAGCAGTAGAGTTCTCCCTGCGGGGGGGGCCGTTAACTATGGCTACACCTTC.

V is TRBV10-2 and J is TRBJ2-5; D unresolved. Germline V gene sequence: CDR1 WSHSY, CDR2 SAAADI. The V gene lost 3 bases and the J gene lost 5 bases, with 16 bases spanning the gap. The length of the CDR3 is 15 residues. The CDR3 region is CASSEGSRRAETQYF. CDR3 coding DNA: TGCGCCAGCAGTGAAGGATCGAGGAGAGCGGAGACCCAGTACTTC.

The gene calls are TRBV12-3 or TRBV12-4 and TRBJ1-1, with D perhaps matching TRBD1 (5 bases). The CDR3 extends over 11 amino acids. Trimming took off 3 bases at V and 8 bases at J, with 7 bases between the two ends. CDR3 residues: CASSLTVEAFF. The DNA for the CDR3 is TGTGCCAGCAGTTTGACAGTAGAAGCTTTCTTT.

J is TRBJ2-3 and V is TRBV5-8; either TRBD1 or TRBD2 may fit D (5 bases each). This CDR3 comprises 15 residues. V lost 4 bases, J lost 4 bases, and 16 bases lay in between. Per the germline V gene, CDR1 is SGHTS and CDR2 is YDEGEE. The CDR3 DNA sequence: TGTGCCAGCAGCCCGGGGCGAGGAGTCTCAGATACGCAGTATTTT. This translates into CASSPGRGVSDTQYF.

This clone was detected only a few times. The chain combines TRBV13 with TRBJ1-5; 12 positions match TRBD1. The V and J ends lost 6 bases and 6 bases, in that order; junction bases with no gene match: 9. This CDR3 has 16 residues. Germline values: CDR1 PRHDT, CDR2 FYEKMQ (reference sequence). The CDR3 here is CASSRRDRGQGQPQHF. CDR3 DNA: TGTGCCAGCAGTCGCAGGGACAGGGGGCAGGGTCAGCCCCAGCATTTT. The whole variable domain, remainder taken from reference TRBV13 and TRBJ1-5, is AAGVIQSPRHLIKEKRETATLKCYPIPRHDTVYWYQQGPGQDPQFLISFYEKMQSDKGSIPDRFSAQQFSDYHSELNMSSLELGDSALYFCASSRRDRGQGQPQHFGDGTRLSIL.

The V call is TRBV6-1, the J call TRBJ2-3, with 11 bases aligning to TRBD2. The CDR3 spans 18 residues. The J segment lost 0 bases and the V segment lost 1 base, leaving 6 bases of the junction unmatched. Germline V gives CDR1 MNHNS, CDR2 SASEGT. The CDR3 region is CASSEVPSGRTSTDTQYF. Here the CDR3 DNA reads TGTGCCAGCAGTGAAGTGCCTAGCGGGAGGACTAGCACAGATACGCAGTATTTT.

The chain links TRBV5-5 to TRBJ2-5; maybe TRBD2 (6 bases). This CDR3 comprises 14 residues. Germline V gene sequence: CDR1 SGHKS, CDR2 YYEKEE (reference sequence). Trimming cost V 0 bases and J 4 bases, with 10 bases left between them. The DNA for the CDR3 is TGTGCCAGCAGCTTGGTAGCGGTGGGAGAGACCCAGTACTTC. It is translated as CASSLVAVGETQYF.

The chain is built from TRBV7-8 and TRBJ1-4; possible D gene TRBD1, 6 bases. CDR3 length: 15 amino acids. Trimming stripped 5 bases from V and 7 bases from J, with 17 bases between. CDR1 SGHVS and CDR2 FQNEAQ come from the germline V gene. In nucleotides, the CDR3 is TGTGCCAGCAGCATAATCAGGGGTATGGGTGAAAAACTGTTTTTT. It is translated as CASSIIRGMGEKLFF.

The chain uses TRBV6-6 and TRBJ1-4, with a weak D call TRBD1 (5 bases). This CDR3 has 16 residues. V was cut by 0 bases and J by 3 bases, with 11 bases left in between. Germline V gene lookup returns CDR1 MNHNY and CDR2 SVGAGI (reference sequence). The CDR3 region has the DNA TGTGCCAGCAGTTACTCGAGGGGAATTCCTAATGAAAAACTGTTTTTT. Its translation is CASSYSRGIPNEKLFF.

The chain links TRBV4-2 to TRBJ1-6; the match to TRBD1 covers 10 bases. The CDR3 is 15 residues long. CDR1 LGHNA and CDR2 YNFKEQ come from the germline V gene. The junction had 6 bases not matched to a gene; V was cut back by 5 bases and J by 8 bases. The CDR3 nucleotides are TGTGCCAGCAGCAGACAGGGGGCAGGTGATTCACCCCTCCACTTT. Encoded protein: CASSRQGAGDSPLHF.

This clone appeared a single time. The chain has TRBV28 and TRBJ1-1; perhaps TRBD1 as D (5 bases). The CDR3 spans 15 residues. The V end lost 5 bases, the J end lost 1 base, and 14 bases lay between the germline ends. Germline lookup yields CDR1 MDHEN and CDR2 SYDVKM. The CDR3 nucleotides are TGTGCCAGCAGTATCCCAGGGCTTGGGAACACTGAAGCTTTCTTT. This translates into CASSIPGLGNTEAFF. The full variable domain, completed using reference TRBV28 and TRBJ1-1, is DVKVTQSSRYLVKRTGEKVFLECVQDMDHENMFWYRQDPGLGLRLIYFSYDVKMKEKGDIPEGYSVSREKKERFSLILESASTNQTSMYLCASSIPGLGNTEAFFGQGTRLTVV.

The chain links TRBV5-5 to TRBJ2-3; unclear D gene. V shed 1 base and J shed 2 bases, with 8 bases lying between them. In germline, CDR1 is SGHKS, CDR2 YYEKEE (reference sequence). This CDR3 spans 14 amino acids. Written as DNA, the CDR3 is TGTGCCAGCAGCTTGTCCCCCCTCACAGATACGCAGTATTTT. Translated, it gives CASSLSPLTDTQYF.

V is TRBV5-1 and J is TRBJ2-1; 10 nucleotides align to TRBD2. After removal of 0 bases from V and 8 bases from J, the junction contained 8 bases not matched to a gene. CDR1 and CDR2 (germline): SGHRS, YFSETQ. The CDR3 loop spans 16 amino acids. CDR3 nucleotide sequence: TGCGCCAGCAGCTTGGCGGGGAGCGGGAGGGGCGATGAGCAGTTCTTC. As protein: CASSLAGSGRGDEQFF.

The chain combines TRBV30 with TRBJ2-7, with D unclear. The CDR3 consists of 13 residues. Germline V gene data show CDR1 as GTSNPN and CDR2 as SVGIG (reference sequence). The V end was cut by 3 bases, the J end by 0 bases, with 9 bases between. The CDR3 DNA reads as TGTGCCTGGAGATCGGCAGGCTCCTACGAGCAGTACTTC. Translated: CAWRSAGSYEQYF.

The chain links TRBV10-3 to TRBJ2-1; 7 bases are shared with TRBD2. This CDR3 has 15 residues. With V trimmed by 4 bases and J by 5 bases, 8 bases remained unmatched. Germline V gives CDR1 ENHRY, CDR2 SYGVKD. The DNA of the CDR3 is TGTGCCATCAGTGCTGAGCGGGACGGTAACAATGAGCAGTTCTTC. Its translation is CAISAERDGNNEQFF.